These T cell receptor beta chains were read from a single sample in a study of early T cells in non-severe SARS-CoV-2 infection. TCRdb recomputed calls from the 5' RACE reads with MiXCR, one row per CDR3 protein. This sample has about 46,000 distinct CDR3 sequences; 5.4% occur once, and the top ten carry about 4.9%. Sample: whole blood, taken at baseline. All receptors derive from an adult who was a healthcare worker with PCR-confirmed SARS-CoV-2 infection or an uninfected control (not recorded which). The CDR3 runs from the conserved cysteine through the conserved F or W. D genes are given only for firm matches.

D: .; V: TRBV7-9; J: TRBJ2-1; CDR3: CASSLAGERHSYNEQFF
D: .; V: TRBV4-2; J: TRBJ2-6; CDR3: CASSQEIGGSSGANVLTF
D: .; V: TRBV3-1; J: TRBJ1-1; CDR3: CASSQEGANTEAFF
D: TRBD2; V: TRBV20-1; J: TRBJ2-7; CDR3: CSAQLAGPASYEQYF
D: .; V: TRBV7-9; J: TRBJ1-2; CDR3: CASSFNHPNYGYTF
D: TRBD1; V: TRBV5-1; J: TRBJ1-1; CDR3: CASSPTGDADTEAFF
D: TRBD1; V: TRBV12-3/TRBV12-4; J: TRBJ1-2; CDR3: CASSLRQGDYGYTF
D: TRBD2; V: TRBV11-2; J: TRBJ2-7; CDR3: CASSLGAGVTYEQYF
D: TRBD2; V: TRBV10-3; J: TRBJ2-3; CDR3: CAIGQADGLAGSTDTQYF
D: TRBD2; V: TRBV6-4; J: TRBJ2-1; CDR3: CASSDRAGVGSEQFF
D: TRBD1; V: TRBV6-1; J: TRBJ2-1; CDR3: CASSELEDRGPEQFF
D: TRBD1; V: TRBV28; J: TRBJ1-2; CDR3: CASSLLDRVNYGYTF
D: .; V: TRBV12-3/TRBV12-4; J: TRBJ1-1; CDR3: CASSIRMNTEAFF
D: .; V: TRBV27; J: TRBJ2-6; CDR3: CATRQGANVLTF
D: TRBD1; V: TRBV28; J: TRBJ2-1; CDR3: CASSLIQGANEQFF
D: .; V: TRBV27; J: TRBJ2-6; CDR3: CASSLYQGLGANVLTF
D: .; V: TRBV19; J: TRBJ2-1; CDR3: CASSMFQGGEQFF
D: TRBD2; V: TRBV24-1; J: TRBJ2-1; CDR3: CATSENGLADIYNEQFF
D: .; V: TRBV18; J: TRBJ2-3; CDR3: CASSPLDWSTDTQYF
D: .; V: TRBV24-1; J: TRBJ1-1; CDR3: CATTGPGIRNTEAFF
D: .; V: TRBV2; J: TRBJ1-2; CDR3: CASSLESYGYTF
D: .; V: TRBV7-2; J: TRBJ2-7; CDR3: CASSLVPRGASYEQYF
D: .; V: TRBV7-9; J: TRBJ2-5; CDR3: CASSSPGPREETQYF
D: TRBD1; V: TRBV15; J: TRBJ2-1; CDR3: CATSKRAGGYNEQFF
D: TRBD1; V: TRBV29-1; J: TRBJ1-4; CDR3: CSLRTGGGKLFF
D: .; V: TRBV3-1; J: TRBJ2-7; CDR3: CASSQHRYEQYF
D: .; V: TRBV28; J: TRBJ2-7; CDR3: CATEPSGPQGGEQYF
D: .; V: TRBV7-6; J: TRBJ2-7; CDR3: CASTNERGGALPHEQYF
D: .; V: TRBV12-3/TRBV12-4; J: TRBJ2-5; CDR3: CASTPAGRGETQYF
D: .; V: TRBV19; J: TRBJ2-7; CDR3: CATRDREEYEQYF
D: .; V: TRBV10-3; J: TRBJ1-1; CDR3: CAISEPQGDHTEAFF
D: .; V: TRBV15; J: TRBJ2-3; CDR3: CATSRTRGLSDTQYF
D: .; V: TRBV28; J: TRBJ1-1; CDR3: CASSLSGDGVEAFF
D: TRBD2; V: TRBV7-9; J: TRBJ2-7; CDR3: CASSLLSGVSSYEQYF
D: .; V: TRBV29-1; J: TRBJ2-3; CDR3: CSVQVVNLADTQYF
D: TRBD2; V: TRBV27; J: TRBJ2-3; CDR3: CASSLKPPLAGVVYTQYF
D: TRBD2; V: TRBV7-8; J: TRBJ2-7; CDR3: CASSLEGLANEQYF
D: .; V: TRBV18; J: TRBJ1-4; CDR3: CASSPLTADEKLFF
D: .; V: TRBV25-1; J: TRBJ1-2; CDR3: CASSESETGTNYGYTF
D: .; V: TRBV6-4; J: TRBJ1-5; CDR3: CASSPEGNQPQHF
D: .; V: TRBV29-1; J: TRBJ2-2; CDR3: CSGRTGTSNTGELFF